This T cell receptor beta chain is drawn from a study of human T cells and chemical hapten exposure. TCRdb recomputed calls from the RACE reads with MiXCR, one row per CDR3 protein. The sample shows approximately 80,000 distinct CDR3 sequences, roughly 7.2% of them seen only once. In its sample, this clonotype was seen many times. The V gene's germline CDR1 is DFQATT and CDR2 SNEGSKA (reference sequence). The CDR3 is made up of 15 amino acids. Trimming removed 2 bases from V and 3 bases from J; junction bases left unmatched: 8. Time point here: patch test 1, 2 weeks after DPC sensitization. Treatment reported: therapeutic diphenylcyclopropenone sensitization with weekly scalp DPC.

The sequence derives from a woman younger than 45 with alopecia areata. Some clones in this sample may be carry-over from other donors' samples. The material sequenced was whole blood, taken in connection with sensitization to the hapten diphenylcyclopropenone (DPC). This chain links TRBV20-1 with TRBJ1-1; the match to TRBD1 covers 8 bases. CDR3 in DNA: TGCAGTGCTAGAAGCAGGGGGCAGTTGGACACTGAAGCTTTCTTT. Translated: CSARSRGQLDTEAFF.